This passage covers 27 T cell receptor beta chains from one sample sequenced in a study of blood T cell repertoires in COVID-19. Profiling relied on immunoSEQ multiplex PCR, and the TCRdb table lists in-frame clones only, not all of them. The data contain about 260,000 clones, about nine tenths of them singletons. The sequenced material came from peripheral blood. These receptor sequences come from a person under 35 with COVID-19, enrolled during active disease.

The genes are TRBV24-1 and TRBJ2-3, with TRBD1 identical over 7 bases. The germline V gene encodes CDR1 KGHDR and CDR2 SFDVKD. V trimming: 3 bases; J trimming: 6 bases; junction bases outside the gene matches: 11. CDR3 length: 16 residues. The CDR3 loop reads CATSDTQLRDSDTQYF. Written as DNA, the CDR3 is TGTGCCACCAGTGATACCCAACTAAGGGACAGCGATACGCAGTATTTT.

The gene calls are TRBV7-9 and TRBJ2-1; no firm D call. The CDR3 has 11 residues. The germline CDR1 and CDR2 sequences are SEHNR and FQNEAQ (reference sequence). V was trimmed by 3 bases and J by 8 bases, leaving 5 bases between them. The CDR3 loop is CASSLIDEQFF. The CDR3 nucleotides are TGTGCCAGCAGCTTGATAGATGAGCAGTTCTTC.

The chain joins TRBV10-1 to TRBJ1-1, with D possibly TRBD1 on 5 matching bases. This CDR3 is 12 amino acids long. Trimming removed 5 bases at V and 3 bases at J, with 7 bases between. Germline loops: CDR1 WNHNN, CDR2 SYGVQD (reference sequence). The CDR3 spells CASSSRDTEAFF. DNA of the CDR3: TGCGCCAGCAGTTCCAGGGACACTGAAGCTTTCTTT.

The CDR3: CASSEAPGVSNQPQHF. The CDR3 nucleotides are TGTGCCAGCAGTGAGGCCCCAGGGGTTAGCAATCAGCCCCAGCATTTT. This sequence joins TRBV6-1 and TRBJ1-5, with D tentatively TRBD1 (6 bases). The CDR3 spans 16 residues. The V gene's germline CDR1 is MNHNS and CDR2 SASEGT. V lost 3 bases to trimming and J lost 0 bases, with 12 bases between them.

The rearrangement joins TRBV4-1 to TRBJ2-1; 9 bases line up with TRBD2. Looked up from germline, CDR1 is MGHRA and CDR2 is YSYEKL. The CDR3 extends over 15 amino acids. Trimming removed 1 base from V and 5 bases from J; junction bases left unmatched: 3. CDR3 in amino acids: CASSQGLAANNEQFF. CDR3 sequence (DNA): TGCGCCAGCAGCCAAGGACTAGCGGCTAACAATGAGCAGTTCTTC.

This chain joins TRBV14 and TRBJ2-3; 12 bases agree with TRBD2. CDR1 SGHDN and CDR2 FVKESK come from the germline V gene. Losses at the gene ends were 4 bases for V and 2 bases for J; bases not matched to a gene: 4. The CDR3 has 16 amino acids. The CDR3 sequence: CASSLWTSGITDTQYF. The CDR3 DNA reads as TGTGCCAGCAGCCTTTGGACTAGCGGGATCACAGATACGCAGTATTTT. The full variable domain, completed using reference TRBV14 and TRBJ2-3, is EAGVTQFPSHSVIEKGQTVTLRCDPISGHDNLYWYRRVMGKEIKFLLHFVKESKQDESGMPNNRFLAERTGGTYSTLKVQPAELEDSGVYFCASSLWTSGITDTQYFGPGTRLTVL.

This rearrangement joins TRBV5-1 to TRBJ2-1; no clear D gene. Germline V gene sequence: CDR1 SGHRS, CDR2 YFSETQ. The V gene lost 2 bases and the J gene lost 7 bases, with 4 bases spanning the gap. The CDR3 sequence is 11 residues long. DNA for the CDR3: TGCGCCAGCAGCTTTATAAATGAGCAGTTCTTC. Amino acids: CASSFINEQFF.

This chain links TRBV29-1 with TRBJ2-5, with TRBD1 identical over 9 bases. The CDR3 loop spans 12 amino acids. The J segment lost 5 bases and the V segment lost 7 bases, leaving 5 bases of the junction unmatched. Germline V gives CDR1 SQVTM, CDR2 ANQGSEA. CDR3 DNA sequence: TGCAGCGCCTGGGACAGGGAGGAGACCCAGTACTTC. It is translated as CSAWDREETQYF.

The chain joins TRBV5-1 to TRBJ2-7; weak D call: TRBD2 (5 bases). Trimming removed 4 bases at V and 6 bases at J, with 14 bases between. The CDR3 is 13 residues long. Germline V gene lookup returns CDR1 SGHRS and CDR2 YFSETQ. This CDR3 is CASSELQRGEQYF. The CDR3 DNA follows: TGCGCCAGCAGCGAACTTCAACGGGGCGAGCAGTACTTC.

This chain links TRBV12-3 or TRBV12-4 with TRBJ1-2; D remains unclear. The ends were cut back, 5 bases at V and 3 bases at J, with 7 bases in the middle. The length of the CDR3 is 12 residues. CDR3 in DNA: TGTGCCAGCAGTCCCGACTACTATGGCTACACCTTC. Translating gives CASSPDYYGYTF.

V usage is TRBV27 and J usage is TRBJ2-6; 10 bases map to TRBD1. Germline V gives CDR1 MNHEY, CDR2 SMNVEV (reference sequence). The trim removed 6 bases at V and 2 bases at J, leaving 4 bases unmatched. This CDR3 comprises 16 residues. DNA of the CDR3: TGTGCCAGCAGCCCCGGGACAGGGGCTGGGGCCAACGTCCTGACTTTC. Residues: CASSPGTGAGANVLTF.

This clone appeared a single time. The chain is built from TRBV5-4 and TRBJ1-2; the D gene is possibly TRBD1 (5 bases). The CDR3 is 11 residues long. V dropped 9 bases and J dropped 3 bases, with 9 bases sitting between them. CDR1 and CDR2 from the germline V gene are SGHNT and YYREEE (reference sequence). The CDR3 coding sequence is TGTGCCATCGGGACTGACTATGGCTACACCTTC. It is translated as CAIGTDYGYTF.

This clone was seen only a few times. The J gene is TRBJ2-1, the V gene TRBV2; no definite D call. Germline V gene sequence: CDR1 SNHLY, CDR2 FYNNEI. V was trimmed by 3 bases and J by 8 bases, leaving 11 bases between them. This CDR3 spans 13 amino acids. The CDR3: CASSESLVDEQFF. Written as DNA, the CDR3 is TGTGCCAGCAGTGAGTCCCTCGTCGATGAGCAGTTCTTC.

This chain connects TRBV24-1 to TRBJ1-2; tentative D call: TRBD1 (5 bases). Looked up from germline, CDR1 is KGHDR and CDR2 is SFDVKD. The CDR3 has 13 amino acids. Trimming left V 5 bases short and J 6 bases short, with 12 bases between. CDR3 residues: CATSARGAHGYTF. CDR3 sequence (DNA): TGTGCCACCAGTGCAAGGGGCGCACATGGCTACACCTTC.

The chain is built from TRBV5-8 and TRBJ2-5, with D uncertain. The CDR3 runs 14 residues. Trimming removed 1 base from V and 8 bases from J, with 15 bases in between. Germline CDR1 SGHTS, CDR2 YDEGEE. The CDR3 loop reads CASSLRPAEETQYF. DNA of the CDR3: TGTGCCAGCAGCTTGCGCCCCGCCGAGGAAACCCAGTACTTC.

The chain joins TRBV2 to TRBJ2-5; no clear D gene. The CDR3 extends over 19 amino acids. CDR1 SNHLY and CDR2 FYNNEI come from the germline V gene. V was trimmed by 0 bases and J by 6 bases, leaving 26 bases between them. CDR3 bases: TGTGCCAGCAGTGAAGCGCTTCCCCTCGCTAGTAGGTTGGATAAGACCCAGTACTTC. It is translated as CASSEALPLASRLDKTQYF.

The chain carries TRBV5-1 and TRBJ1-2, with unresolved D. The germline gives CDR1 SGHRS, CDR2 YFSETQ. This CDR3 contains 12 residues. V dropped 0 bases and J dropped 4 bases, with 4 bases sitting between them. The CDR3, as DNA: TGCGCCAGCAGCTTGGGACTCTATGGCTACACCTTC. Its protein product is CASSLGLYGYTF.

The chain combines TRBV19 with TRBJ2-5; TRBD1 matches at 8 bases. The J segment lost 5 bases and the V segment lost 6 bases, leaving 8 bases of the junction unmatched. This CDR3 comprises 14 residues. Per germline, CDR1 LNHDA and CDR2 SQIVND (reference sequence). CDR3 sequence reads: CASSTWDRTETQYF. CDR3 DNA sequence: TGTGCCAGTAGCACCTGGGACAGGACGGAGACCCAGTACTTC.

The chain couples TRBV7-2 to TRBJ2-1; no firm D call. Trimming stripped 5 bases from V and 9 bases from J, with 17 bases between. CDR3 size: 14 residues. Germline values: CDR1 SGHTA, CDR2 FQGNSA. The chain's CDR3 is CASSQSSEKREQFF. The DNA of the CDR3 is TGTGCCAGCAGCCAATCGTCGGAGAAGCGTGAGCAGTTCTTC. Together with reference TRBV7-2 and TRBJ2-1, the CDR3 gives the full variable domain: GAGVSQSPSNKVTEKGKDVELRCDPISGHTALYWYRQSLGQGLEFLIYFQGNSAPDKSGLPSDRFSAERTGGSVSTLTIQRTQQEDSAVYLCASSQSSEKREQFFGPGTRLTVL.

The genes are TRBV6-6 and TRBJ2-7, with TRBD1 as a possible D gene (6 bases). The V gene lost 2 bases and the J gene lost 7 bases, with 15 bases spanning the gap. The germline CDR1 and CDR2 sequences are MNHNY and SVGAGI (reference sequence). This CDR3 has 14 residues. For the CDR3, the DNA is TGTGCCAGCAGTTACGCGAACAGGGTACGAGAGCAGTACTTC. It codes for CASSYANRVREQYF.

As for this clone: The sample carries other DNA sequences with the same CDR3. The chain has TRBV5-1 and TRBJ1-1; 7 nucleotides agree with TRBD1. The junction had 3 bases not matched to a gene; V was cut back by 3 bases and J by 1 base. Germline assignment: CDR1 SGHRS and CDR2 YFSETQ. The length of the CDR3 is 14 residues. The CDR3 is CASSSGQPNTEAFF. The CDR3 DNA reads as TGCGCCAGCAGCTCGGGACAGCCGAACACTGAAGCTTTCTTT.

The chain links TRBV4-3 to TRBJ1-3, with a weak D call TRBD1 (5 bases). Germline V lookup: CDR1 LGHNA, CDR2 YSLEER. The ends were cut back, 4 bases at V and 0 bases at J, with 13 bases in the middle. This CDR3 is 16 amino acids long. The CDR3 sequence: CASSPGEDTSGNTIYF. The CDR3 nucleotides are TGCGCCAGCAGCCCCGGGGAGGACACCTCTGGAAACACCATATATTTT.

V gene TRBV5-1 combines with J gene TRBJ1-1, with D unclear. CDR1 is SGHRS, CDR2 YFSETQ, per germline. This CDR3 has 14 residues. Trimming stripped 2 bases from V and 2 bases from J, with 10 bases between. The CDR3 region is CASSFSGINTEAFF. DNA of the CDR3: TGCGCCAGCAGCTTCTCGGGAATCAACACTGAAGCTTTCTTT.

The chain combines TRBV24-1 with TRBJ2-2, with D maybe TRBD2 (6 bases). This CDR3 comprises 12 residues. CDR1 KGHDR and CDR2 SFDVKD come from the germline V gene. Trimming removed 10 bases from V and 3 bases from J, with 8 bases in between. The CDR3 nucleotides are TGTGCCACGGGAGGTCACACCGGGGAGCTGTTTTTT. It specifies CATGGHTGELFF.

The chain recombines TRBV7-8 with TRBJ2-2; D is perhaps TRBD1 (5 bases). The length of the CDR3 is 16 residues. Per the germline V gene, CDR1 is SGHVS and CDR2 is FQNEAQ. Trimming stripped 2 bases from V and 4 bases from J, with 14 bases between. The CDR3 sequence is CASSLIPGKVTGELFF. The CDR3 bases are TGTGCCAGCAGCTTAATACCAGGGAAGGTCACCGGGGAGCTGTTTTTT.

The chain has TRBV6-1 and TRBJ1-1, with no clear D. This CDR3 has 16 amino acids. V was clipped by 1 base and J by 2 bases, with 14 bases between them. The germline gives CDR1 MNHNS, CDR2 SASEGT. The CDR3 DNA sequence: TGTGCCAGCAGTGAAGGAAATTGGCGACAAAACACTGAAGCTTTCTTT. Translated, it gives CASSEGNWRQNTEAFF.

Points on this clone: The sample carries other DNA sequences with the same CDR3. The chain links TRBV24-1 to TRBJ1-5; D gene uncertain. The CDR3 is 13 residues long. The V and J ends lost 2 bases and 4 bases respectively, with 5 bases between them. The germline V gene has CDR1 KGHDR and CDR2 SFDVKD. The CDR3 DNA reads as TGTGCCACCAGTGATTCCAGTAATCAGCCCCAGCATTTT. This sequence encodes CATSDSSNQPQHF.